The 14 T cell receptor beta chains below were found in one sample sequenced in a study of cytomegalovirus exposure and HLA in healthy donors. Amplification used 60 Vbeta primers and 13 Jbeta primers. The method was immunoSEQ multiplex PCR; TCRdb's version includes in-frame clones alone and lacks a portion of them. The sample carries about 130,000 clones, 80% recorded once. The sample consisted of PBMCs. These receptors were taken from a female donor in good health and CMV-seronegative.

The CDR3 coding sequence is TGCGCCAGCGCGGCCCTCTCCTACGAGCAGTACTTC. It specifies CASAALSYEQYF. The chain carries TRBV10-2 and TRBJ2-7; D not resolved. The CDR3 covers 12 residues. Germline V gene lookup returns CDR1 WSHSY and CDR2 SAAADI. V was clipped by 8 bases and J by 0 bases, with 8 bases between them.

This sequence joins TRBV28 and TRBJ2-7; 9 bases fit TRBD1. The V and J ends lost 5 bases and 9 bases, in that order; junction bases with no gene match: 5. There are 12 residues in the CDR3. Germline lookup yields CDR1 MDHEN and CDR2 SYDVKM. This CDR3 reads CASSPRTGVQYF. The CDR3 DNA follows: TGTGCCAGCAGTCCGCGGACAGGGGTGCAGTACTTC.

This CDR3 is CASSQDSGGTYNEQFF. Here the CDR3 DNA reads TGCGCCAGCAGCCAAGATTCGGGAGGAACCTACAATGAGCAGTTCTTC. The rearrangement uses TRBV4-1 and TRBJ2-1, with 7 bases lining up with TRBD2. CDR1 is MGHRA and CDR2 is YSYEKL in the germline V gene. V was pared by 0 bases and J by 2 bases, with 4 bases of the junction left unmatched. There are 16 residues in the CDR3.

This clone has only one observation. The rearrangement uses TRBV5-4 and TRBJ2-3; 8 positions agree with TRBD2. Germline loops: CDR1 SGHNT, CDR2 YYREEE (reference sequence). V lost 1 base, J lost 1 base, and 5 bases stayed unmatched. The CDR3 extends over 16 amino acids. The CDR3 DNA follows: TGTGCCAGCAGCTTGTATTGGCGGGGGGGCACAGATACGCAGTATTTT. This gives the protein CASSLYWRGGTDTQYF.

The V and J genes are TRBV20-1 and TRBJ2-1; possible D gene TRBD2, 5 bases. With 8 bases removed from V and 7 bases from J, the gap between germline ends came to 9 bases. CDR1 is DFQATT and CDR2 is SNEGSKA in the germline V gene (reference sequence). The CDR3 is 10 amino acids. The CDR3 spells CSTTGNEQFF. Here the CDR3 DNA reads TGCAGTACGACGGGGAATGAGCAGTTCTTC.

This chain joins TRBV5-4 and TRBJ1-4, with 8 bases matching TRBD1. With 4 bases clipped from V and 2 bases from J, the junction kept 4 bases outside the gene matches. The CDR3 length is 15 residues. The germline gives CDR1 SGHNT, CDR2 YYREEE (reference sequence). In DNA, the CDR3 is TGTGCCAGCAGCGATAGACAGGGGACTAATGAAAAACTGTTTTTT. This gives the protein CASSDRQGTNEKLFF.

V and J are TRBV2 and TRBJ1-2; 7 nucleotides agree with TRBD1. From germline, CDR1 is SNHLY and CDR2 FYNNEI. V shed 6 bases, J shed 0 bases, and the junction held 4 bases outside the gene matches. The CDR3 spans 14 residues. DNA for the CDR3: TGTGCCAGCAGGGGGACAGCCGCTAACTATGGCTACACCTTC. Translated: CASRGTAANYGYTF. The full variable domain, its missing parts supplied by reference TRBV2 and TRBJ1-2, is EPEVTQTPSHQVTQMGQEVILRCVPISNHLYFYWYRQILGQKVEFLVSFYNNEISEKSEIFDDQFSVERPDGSNFTLKIRSTKLEDSAMYFCASRGTAANYGYTFGSGTRLTVV.

V and J are TRBV7-2 and TRBJ2-5; weak D call: TRBD2 (6 bases). V gave up 1 base and J gave up 5 bases, with 17 bases separating them. The CDR3 sequence is 16 residues long. CDR1 is SGHTA, CDR2 FQGNSA, per germline. This CDR3 is CASSLVLAVPRETQYF. The CDR3 DNA reads TGTGCCAGCAGCTTAGTATTAGCGGTCCCTAGGGAGACCCAGTACTTC.

The CDR3 spells CASSFTQGANSYEQYF. The CDR3 DNA reads TGTGCCAGCAGTTTTACACAGGGAGCAAACTCCTACGAGCAGTACTTC. The V and J genes are TRBV7-8 and TRBJ2-7, with D tentatively TRBD1 (6 bases). With 6 bases removed from V and 0 bases from J, the gap between germline ends came to 18 bases. The CDR3 extends over 16 amino acids. From germline, CDR1 is SGHVS and CDR2 FQNEAQ.

Details on this clone: A read error may produce the germline difference seen at one junction end. The chain recombines TRBV7-7 with TRBJ2-5; 8 bases agree with TRBD2. Germline V gives CDR1 SSHAT, CDR2 FNYEAQ (reference sequence). The CDR3 totals 13 residues. The CDR3 sequence is CASNPRGEETQYF. The CDR3 region has the DNA TGTGCTAGCAACCCGCGGGGGGAGGAGACCCAGTACTTC. Full variable domain (outside the CDR3, taken from reference TRBV7-7 and TRBJ2-5): GAGVSQSPRYKVTKRGQDVTLRCDPISSHATLYWYQQALGQGPEFLTYFNYEAQPDKSGLPSDRFSAERPEGSISTLTIQRTEQRDSAMYRCASNPRGEETQYFGPGTRLLVL.

The rearrangement joins TRBV7-6 to TRBJ2-2, with TRBD2 identical over 7 bases. The length of the CDR3 is 16 residues. Unmatched junction bases numbered 5, after V lost 0 bases and J lost 4 bases. Germline values: CDR1 SGHVS, CDR2 FNYEAQ. CDR3 bases: TGTGCCAGCAGCTTAGCCTTGGGGACTATCACCGGGGAGCTGTTTTTT. It is translated as CASSLALGTITGELFF.

V is TRBV30 and J is TRBJ2-7, with no clear D. This CDR3 contains 14 residues. V shed 2 bases and J shed 0 bases, with 11 bases lying between them. From germline, CDR1 is GTSNPN and CDR2 SVGIG (reference sequence). The CDR3 reads CAWSRGYSSYEQYF. The CDR3 region has the DNA TGTGCCTGGAGTCGAGGCTATTCCTCCTACGAGCAGTACTTC.

The rearrangement uses TRBV19 and TRBJ2-1, with TRBD2 identical over 11 bases. Germline CDR1 and CDR2: LNHDA and SQIVND (reference sequence). The length of the CDR3 is 14 residues. J gave up 4 bases and V 9 bases, and 5 bases lay outside the gene matches. The CDR3 is CASTTSGTYNEQFF. As DNA, the CDR3 is TGTGCCAGCACGACTAGCGGGACTTACAATGAGCAGTTCTTC.

The rearrangement links TRBV2 to TRBJ2-3, with 11 bases fitting TRBD1. Germline-derived CDR1 and CDR2 are SNHLY and FYNNEI. The junction had 8 bases not matched to a gene; V was cut back by 9 bases and J by 3 bases. The CDR3 length is 15 residues. The CDR3 nucleotides are TGTGCCAGAGAGGGGGACAGGGGGATTACAGATACGCAGTATTTT. As protein: CAREGDRGITDTQYF.